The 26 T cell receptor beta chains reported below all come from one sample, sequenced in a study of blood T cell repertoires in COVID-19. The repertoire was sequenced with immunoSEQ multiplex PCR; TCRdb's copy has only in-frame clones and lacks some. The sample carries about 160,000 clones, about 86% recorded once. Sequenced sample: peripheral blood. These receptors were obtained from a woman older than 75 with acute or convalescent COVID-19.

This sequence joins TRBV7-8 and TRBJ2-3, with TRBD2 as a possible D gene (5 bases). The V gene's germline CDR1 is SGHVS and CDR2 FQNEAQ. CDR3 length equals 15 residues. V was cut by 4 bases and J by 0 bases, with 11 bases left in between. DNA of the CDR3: TGTGCCAGCAGCTCCGAACTAGGCAGCACAGATACGCAGTATTTT. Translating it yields CASSSELGSTDTQYF.

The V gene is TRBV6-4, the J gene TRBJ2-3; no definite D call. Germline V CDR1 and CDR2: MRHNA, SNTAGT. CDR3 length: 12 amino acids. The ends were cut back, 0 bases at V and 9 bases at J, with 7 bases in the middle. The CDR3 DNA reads TGTGCCAGCAGTGACTCCTCGCAGACGCAGTATTTT. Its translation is CASSDSSQTQYF.

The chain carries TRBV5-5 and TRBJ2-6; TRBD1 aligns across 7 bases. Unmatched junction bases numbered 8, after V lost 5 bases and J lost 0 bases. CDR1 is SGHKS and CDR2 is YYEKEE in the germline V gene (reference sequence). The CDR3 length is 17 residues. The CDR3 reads CASSFLGQVSGANVLTF. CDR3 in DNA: TGTGCCAGCAGTTTCCTCGGACAGGTCTCTGGGGCCAACGTCCTGACTTTC.

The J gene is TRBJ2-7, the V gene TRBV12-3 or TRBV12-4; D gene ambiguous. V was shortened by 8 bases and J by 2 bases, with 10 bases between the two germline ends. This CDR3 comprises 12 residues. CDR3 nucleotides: TGTGCCAGCGGTACGAGTACCTACGAGCAGTACTTC. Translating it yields CASGTSTYEQYF.

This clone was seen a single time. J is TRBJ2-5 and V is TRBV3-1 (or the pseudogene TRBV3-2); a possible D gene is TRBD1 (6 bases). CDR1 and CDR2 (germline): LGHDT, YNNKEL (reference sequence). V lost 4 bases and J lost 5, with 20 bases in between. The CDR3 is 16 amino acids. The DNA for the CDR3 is TGTGCCAGCAGCCTTCCTTCGGGGACGAGGGGGGAGACCCAGTACTTC. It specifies CASSLPSGTRGETQYF.

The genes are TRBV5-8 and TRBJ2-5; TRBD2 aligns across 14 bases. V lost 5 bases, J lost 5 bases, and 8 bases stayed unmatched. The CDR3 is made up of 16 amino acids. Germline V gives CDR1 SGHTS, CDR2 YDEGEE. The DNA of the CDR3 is TGTGCCAGCAGTGGGGGACTAGCGGGAGTGACGGAGACCCAGTACTTC. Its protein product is CASSGGLAGVTETQYF. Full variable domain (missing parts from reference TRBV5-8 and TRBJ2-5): EAGVTQSPTHLIKTRGQQATLRCSPISGHTSVYWYQQALGLGLQFLLWYDEGEERNRGNFPPRFSGRQFPNYSSELNVNALELEDSALYLCASSGGLAGVTETQYFGPGTRLLVL.

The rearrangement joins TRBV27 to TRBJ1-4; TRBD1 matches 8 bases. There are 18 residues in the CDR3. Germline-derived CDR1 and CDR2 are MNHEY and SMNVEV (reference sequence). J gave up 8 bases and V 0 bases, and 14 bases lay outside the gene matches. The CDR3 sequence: CASSLSGSGGALREKLFF. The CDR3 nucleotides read TGTGCCAGCAGTTTATCTGGGTCAGGGGGCGCATTACGGGAAAAACTGTTTTTT.

This CDR3 reads CASSPALGQGNTGELFF. The DNA of the CDR3 is TGTGCCAGCAGTCCCGCTTTGGGACAGGGTAACACCGGGGAGCTGTTTTTT. This chain uses TRBV28 with TRBJ2-2, with 9 bases lining up with TRBD1. The V and J ends lost 5 bases and 2 bases, in that order; junction bases with no gene match: 9. The V gene's germline CDR1 is MDHEN and CDR2 SYDVKM. CDR3 length: 17 amino acids.

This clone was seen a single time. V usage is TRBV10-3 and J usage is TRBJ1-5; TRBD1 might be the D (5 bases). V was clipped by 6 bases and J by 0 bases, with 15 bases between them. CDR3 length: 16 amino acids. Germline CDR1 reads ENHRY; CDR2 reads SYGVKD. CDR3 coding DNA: TGTGCCATCAGCGACCCCCTGCAGGGTAGCAATCAGCCCCAGCATTTT. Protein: CAISDPLQGSNQPQHF.

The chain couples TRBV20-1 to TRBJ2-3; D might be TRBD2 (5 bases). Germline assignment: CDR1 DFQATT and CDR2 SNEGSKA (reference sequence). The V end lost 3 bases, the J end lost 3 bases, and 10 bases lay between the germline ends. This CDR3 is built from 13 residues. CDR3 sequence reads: CSASTGMTDTQYF. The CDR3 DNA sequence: TGCAGTGCTAGTACCGGGATGACAGATACGCAGTATTTT.

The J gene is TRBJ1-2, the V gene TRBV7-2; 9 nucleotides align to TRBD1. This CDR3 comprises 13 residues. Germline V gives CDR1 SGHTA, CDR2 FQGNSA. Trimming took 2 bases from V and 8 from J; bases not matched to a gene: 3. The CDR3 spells CASSLRGTGGYTF. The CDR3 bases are TGTGCCAGCAGCTTAAGGGGGACAGGGGGCTACACCTTC.

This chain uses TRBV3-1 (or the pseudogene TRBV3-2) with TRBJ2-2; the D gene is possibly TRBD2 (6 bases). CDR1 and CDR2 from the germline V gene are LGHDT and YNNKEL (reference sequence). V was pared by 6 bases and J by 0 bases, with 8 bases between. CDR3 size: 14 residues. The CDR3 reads CASRGLPNTGELFF. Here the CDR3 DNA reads TGTGCCAGCAGGGGACTCCCGAACACCGGGGAGCTGTTTTTT.

CDR3 in amino acids: CASSQDFGTAGYEQYF. The CDR3 coding sequence is TGCGCCAGCAGCCAAGATTTCGGGACAGCAGGCTACGAGCAGTACTTC. The rearrangement joins TRBV4-3 to TRBJ2-7; TRBD1 aligns across 7 bases. V lost 0 bases, J lost 3 bases, and 8 bases stayed unmatched. CDR1 is LGHNA, CDR2 YSLEER, per germline. CDR3 length: 16 amino acids.

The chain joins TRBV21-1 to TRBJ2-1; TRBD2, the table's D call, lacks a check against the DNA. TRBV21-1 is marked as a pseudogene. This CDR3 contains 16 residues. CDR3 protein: CASSKARTSEWDEQFF. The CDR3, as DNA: TGTGCCAGCAGCAAAGCTAGGACTTCCGAGTGGGATGAGCAGTTCTTC.

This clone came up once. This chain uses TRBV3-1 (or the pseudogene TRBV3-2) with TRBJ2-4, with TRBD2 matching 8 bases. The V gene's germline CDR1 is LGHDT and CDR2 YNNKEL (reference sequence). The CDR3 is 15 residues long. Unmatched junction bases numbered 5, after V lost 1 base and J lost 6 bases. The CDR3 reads CASSQVSGGGNIQYF. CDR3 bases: TGTGCCAGCAGCCAAGTGAGCGGGGGTGGAAACATTCAGTACTTC.

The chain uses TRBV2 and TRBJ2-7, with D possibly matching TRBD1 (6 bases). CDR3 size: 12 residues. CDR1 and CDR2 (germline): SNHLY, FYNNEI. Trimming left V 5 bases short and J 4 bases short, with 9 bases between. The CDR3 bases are TGTGCCAGCAGTCCAACAGGGTACGAGCAGTACTTC. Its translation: CASSPTGYEQYF.

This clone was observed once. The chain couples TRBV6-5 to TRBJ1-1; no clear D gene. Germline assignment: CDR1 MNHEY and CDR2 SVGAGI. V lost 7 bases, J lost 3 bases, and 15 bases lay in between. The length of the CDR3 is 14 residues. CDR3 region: CASITTRADTEAFF. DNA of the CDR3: TGTGCCAGCATTACAACACGAGCGGACACTGAAGCTTTCTTT.

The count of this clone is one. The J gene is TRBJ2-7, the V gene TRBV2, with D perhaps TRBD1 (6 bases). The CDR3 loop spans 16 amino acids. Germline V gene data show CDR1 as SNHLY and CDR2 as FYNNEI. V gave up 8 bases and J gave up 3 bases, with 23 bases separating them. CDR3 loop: CASLQKTGLLNYEQYF. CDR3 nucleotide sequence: TGTGCCAGCCTCCAGAAGACAGGCCTTCTTAACTACGAGCAGTACTTC.

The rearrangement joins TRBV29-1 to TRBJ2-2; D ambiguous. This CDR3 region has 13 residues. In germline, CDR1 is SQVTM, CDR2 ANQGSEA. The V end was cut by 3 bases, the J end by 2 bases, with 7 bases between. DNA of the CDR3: TGCAGCGTTGACCTCAGAAACACCGGGGAGCTGTTTTTT. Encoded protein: CSVDLRNTGELFF.

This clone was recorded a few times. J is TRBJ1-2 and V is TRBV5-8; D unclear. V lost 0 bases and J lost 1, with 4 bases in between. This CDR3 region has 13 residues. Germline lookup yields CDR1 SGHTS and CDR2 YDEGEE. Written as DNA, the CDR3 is TGTGCCAGCAGCTTGGCGGTTAACTATGGCTACACCTTC. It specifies CASSLAVNYGYTF.

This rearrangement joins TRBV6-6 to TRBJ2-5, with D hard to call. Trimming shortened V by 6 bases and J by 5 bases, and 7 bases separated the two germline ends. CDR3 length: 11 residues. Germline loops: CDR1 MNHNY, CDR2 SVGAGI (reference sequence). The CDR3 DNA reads TGTGCCAGCAGCCCCTCCGAGACCCAGTACTTC. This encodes CASSPSETQYF.

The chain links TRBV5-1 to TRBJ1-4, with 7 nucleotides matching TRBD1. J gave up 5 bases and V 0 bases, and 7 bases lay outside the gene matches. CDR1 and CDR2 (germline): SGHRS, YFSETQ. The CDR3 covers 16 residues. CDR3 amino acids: CASSLGRQGLNEKLFF. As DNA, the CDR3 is TGCGCCAGCAGCTTGGGCCGACAGGGCTTAAATGAAAAACTGTTTTTT.

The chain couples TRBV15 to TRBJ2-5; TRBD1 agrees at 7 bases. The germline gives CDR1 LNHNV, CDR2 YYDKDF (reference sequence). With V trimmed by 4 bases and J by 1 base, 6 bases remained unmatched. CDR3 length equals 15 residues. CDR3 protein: CATSTGQVPQETQYF. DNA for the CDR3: TGTGCCACCAGCACCGGACAGGTCCCCCAAGAGACCCAGTACTTC.

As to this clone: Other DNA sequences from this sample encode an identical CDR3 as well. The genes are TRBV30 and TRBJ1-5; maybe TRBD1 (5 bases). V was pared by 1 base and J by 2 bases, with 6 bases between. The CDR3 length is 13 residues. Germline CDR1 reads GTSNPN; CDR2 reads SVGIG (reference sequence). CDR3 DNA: TGTGCCTGGAGTGCGGGGGGCAATCAGCCCCAGCATTTT. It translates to CAWSAGGNQPQHF.

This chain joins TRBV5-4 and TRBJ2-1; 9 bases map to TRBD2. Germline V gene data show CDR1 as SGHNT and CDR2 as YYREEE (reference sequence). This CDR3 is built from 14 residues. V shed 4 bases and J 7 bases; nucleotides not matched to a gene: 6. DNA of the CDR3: TGTGCCAGCAGCCTTTTAGCGGGAGTGAATGAGCAGTTCTTC. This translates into CASSLLAGVNEQFF. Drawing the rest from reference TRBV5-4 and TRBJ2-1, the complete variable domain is ETGVTQSPTHLIKTRGQQVTLRCSSQSGHNTVSWYQQALGQGPQFIFQYYREEENGRGNFPPRFSGLQFPNYSSELNVNALELDDSALYLCASSLLAGVNEQFFGPGTRLTVL.

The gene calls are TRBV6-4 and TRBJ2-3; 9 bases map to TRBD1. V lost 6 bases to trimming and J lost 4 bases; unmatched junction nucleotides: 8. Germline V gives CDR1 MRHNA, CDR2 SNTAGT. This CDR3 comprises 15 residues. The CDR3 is CASSPTGGGADTQYF. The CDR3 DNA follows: TGTGCCAGCAGCCCGACAGGGGGAGGCGCAGATACGCAGTATTTT.